This T cell receptor (beta chain) derives from a study of memory CD4+ T cells and cytomegalovirus serostatus (dated by TCRdb to about 2019). At the level of the whole study: The cohort comprised 35 or so healthy Belgian adults, 9 CMV seropositive and 24 CMV seronegative. The study sequenced CD4+ memory TCRbeta repertoires of a Belgian cohort with known cytomegalovirus serostatus to replicate a published TCR-based CMV serostatus classifier. General findings and caveats noted by the study authors: On the Belgian cohort, the classifier based on the original framework reached a median bootstrapped AUC of 0.95, with a 95% CI of 0.76-1.00. Only CD4+CD45RO+ memory cells were sequenced, in contrast to the original study, in which naive and memory CD4+ and CD8+ populations were covered. The results were read as suggesting that the CMV-associated TCR signature is, for the most part, present in the CD4+ memory repertoire. Of under 200 previously reported CMV-associated TCRbeta sequences, 55 to 75 appeared in the CD4+ memory repertoires, each in one to five individuals. For CMV serostatus prediction, a median bootstrapped AUC of approximately 0.95 was reached with the original framework, and a median bootstrapped AUC of about 0.9 was reached with a US-trained random forest.

The Quick-DNA Microprep Kit was used to extract genomic DNA from the sorted cells. Amplification of TCRbeta DNA was done with the immunoSEQ hsTCRbeta kit, following the protocol from the manufacturer. An Illumina MiSeq instrument was used to sequence the TCRbeta libraries. The paper's data handling went like this. After out-of-frame sequences were removed, 2 million to 2.5 million distinct TCRbeta sequences remained, averaging around 61,000 per individual. Each individual was scored by the count of 150 to 200 previously reported CMV-associated TCRbeta sequences and the total productive distinct TCRbeta count. A beta-binomial model was reimplemented in Python, and scikit-learn random forests with default parameters were trained on US cohort data. Classifier performance on the Belgian cohort was summarized as median AUC with percentile confidence intervals calculated over 10,000 bootstrap iterations. TCRdb limited this immuneACCESS table to in-frame rearrangements with V and J called. A share of clones is missing; checked studies link under half to unresolved V genes, and the rest is unexplained. The V and J calls and the clone size are those of that table, but D and trimming were determined from the DNA. This sample lists approximately 65,000 clones; about 74% were detected once. The top ten clones comprise 0.88% of the sample.

The CDR3 covers 16 residues, taking in both the cysteine and the phenylalanine. The DNA shown is the 48-base CDR3, in frame from base 1. Trimming at the junction amounts to 3 bases on V and 4 bases on J, and the germline ends lie 16 bases apart. Via the germline V gene, CDR1 is MDHEN and CDR2 SYDVKM. Single viable CD3+CD4+CD8-CD45RO+ cells were sorted as memory CD4+ T cells on a FACSAria II. CMV serostatus was assessed using a Roche Elecsys assay, by which serum IgG against CMV pp150, pp28, p38 and p52 was detected. After thawing, total CD4+ T cells were enriched by positive selection with CD4 magnetic microbeads. The samples came from a different study that was designed specifically to examine the CD4+ T cell memory repertoire. Peripheral blood mononuclear cells were isolated and cryopreserved according to standard operating procedures, and serum was stored at -80 degrees C. Staining used CD3-PerCP (BW264/56), CD4-APC (RPA-T4), CD45RO-PE (UCHT1) and CD8-Pacific Orange (3B5) antibodies, with Sytox blue excluding non-viable cells.

Points on this clone: Its binding antigen is unknown. No base quality information exists; no much larger clone differs at one position.

The clonotype was recovered from an adult in good health and CMV-seronegative. Input material: memory CD4+ T cells from blood. The V and J genes are TRBV28 and TRBJ1-5; the D segment could be TRBD1, given 6 matching bases. The nucleotide sequence reads as follows: TGTGCCAGCAGTTTCTTCAGGGGCGATGGAAATCAGCCCCAGCATTTT. Translated, it gives CASSFFRGDGNQPQHF.